The 20 T cell receptor beta chains listed next were all sequenced from one sample in a study of neurological immune-mediated disorders. Using its own MiXCR run on the 5' RACE reads, TCRdb lists one record per CDR3 protein. In the table there are 85,000 to 100,000 distinct CDR3 sequences, 3.5% of which are singletons. Sequencing was done on a sample of PBMCs. The receptors come from a woman aged 18 to 35 with multiple sclerosis.

There are a few counts of this clonotype. The chain is built from TRBV30 and TRBJ1-6; 8 nucleotides match TRBD1. Trimming cost V 4 bases and J 7 bases; bases outside gene matches: 3. Germline CDR1 and CDR2: GTSNPN and SVGIG (reference sequence). CDR3 length: 13 amino acids. The chain's CDR3 is CAWKGQANSPLHF. DNA for the CDR3: TGTGCCTGGAAGGGACAGGCAAATTCACCCCTCCACTTT.

This clonotype was picked up many times. V usage is TRBV5-1 and J usage is TRBJ2-7; unclear D gene. The V gene lost 0 bases and the J gene lost 7 bases, with 23 bases spanning the gap. In germline, CDR1 is SGHRS, CDR2 YFSETQ. This CDR3 is 17 amino acids long. CDR3 region: CASSLATGRLENGEQYF. CDR3 DNA sequence: TGCGCCAGCAGCTTGGCCACCGGGCGTCTCGAAAACGGAGAGCAGTACTTC.

Ten or more counts support this clonotype. The rearrangement joins TRBV7-9 to TRBJ2-6; 9 bases are shared with TRBD1. This CDR3 comprises 16 residues. V lost 6 bases, J lost 0 bases, and 3 bases stayed unmatched. Looked up from germline, CDR1 is SEHNR and CDR2 is FQNEAQ (reference sequence). The CDR3 region has the DNA TGTGCCAGCAGACTGACAGGGGGCTCTGGGGCCAACGTCCTGACTTTC. Residues: CASRLTGGSGANVLTF. Based on the CDR3 plus reference TRBV7-9 and TRBJ2-6, the full variable domain is DTGVSQNPRHKITKRGQNVTFRCDPISEHNRLYWYRQTLGQGPEFLTYFQNEAQLEKSRLLSDRFSAERPKGSFSTLEIQRTEQGDSAMYLCASRLTGGSGANVLTFGAGSRLTVL.

There are many counts of this clonotype. The chain joins TRBV19 to TRBJ1-1; 7 bases agree with TRBD1. Germline CDR1 reads LNHDA; CDR2 reads SQIVND (reference sequence). With 4 bases clipped from V and 5 bases from J, the junction kept 13 bases outside the gene matches. This CDR3 is 16 amino acids long. CDR3 loop: CASSRIRDSPYTEAFF. CDR3 in DNA: TGTGCCAGTAGTAGGATCCGGGACAGCCCGTATACTGAAGCTTTCTTT. The variable domain in full, completed from reference TRBV19 and TRBJ1-1, reads DGGITQSPKYLFRKEGQNVTLSCEQNLNHDAMYWYRQDPGQGLRLIYYSQIVNDFQKGDIAEGYSVSREKKESFPLTVTSAQKNPTAFYLCASSRIRDSPYTEAFFGQGTRLTVV.

In its sample, this clonotype was seen many times. The chain links TRBV20-1 to TRBJ1-6; D is unresolved. Trimming took off 4 bases at V and 6 bases at J, with 13 bases between the two ends. Germline CDR1 reads DFQATT; CDR2 reads SNEGSKA (reference sequence). This CDR3 has 14 amino acids. The CDR3 DNA sequence: TGCAGTGCTAATCGGCAGCGAAGTAATTCACCCCTCCACTTT. It specifies CSANRQRSNSPLHF.

At least ten counts were recorded for this clonotype. The gene calls are TRBV6-5 and TRBJ1-2; the D gene is possibly TRBD1 (6 bases). Trimming removed 6 bases at V and 4 bases at J, with 15 bases between. The CDR3 length is 14 residues. The germline V gene encodes CDR1 MNHEY and CDR2 SVGAGI. CDR3 bases: TGTGCCAGCAGCCCGGACAGTTTATTCTATGGCTACACCTTC. Its translation is CASSPDSLFYGYTF.

This clonotype showed up many times. CDR3 coding DNA: TGTGCCAGCAGTTTGATCGACAGGGGTTACGGCTACACCTTC. Its translation: CASSLIDRGYGYTF. The rearrangement links TRBV28 to TRBJ1-2; 8 bases align to TRBD1. J lost 8 bases, V lost 3 bases, and 8 bases had no gene match. Germline V gene sequence: CDR1 MDHEN, CDR2 SYDVKM. The CDR3 loop spans 14 amino acids.

This clonotype was counted ten times or more. The CDR3 loop is CSASGGTDTQYF. As DNA, the CDR3 is TGCAGTGCTAGCGGGGGCACAGATACGCAGTATTTT. The rearrangement joins TRBV20-1 to TRBJ2-3; D possibly corresponds to TRBD2 (5 bases). Between the trimmed V and J ends, which lost 3 bases and 1 base, there was a span of 5 bases. Germline CDR1 reads DFQATT; CDR2 reads SNEGSKA (reference sequence). The CDR3 has 12 amino acids.

In this sample, this clonotype turned up many times. This chain uses TRBV15 with TRBJ2-5, with unresolved D. Trimming stripped 1 base from V and 3 bases from J, with 6 bases between. The germline V gene encodes CDR1 LNHNV and CDR2 YYDKDF (reference sequence). This CDR3 has 13 residues. The CDR3 coding sequence is TGTGCCACCAGCAGAGTTTACGAAGAGACCCAGTACTTC. It encodes CATSRVYEETQYF.

A note on this clonotype: A much larger clonotype is one base distant, so this may be a read error. V is TRBV30 and J is TRBJ2-7; 10 bases map to TRBD2. Germline values: CDR1 GTSNPN, CDR2 SVGIG (reference sequence). The CDR3 sequence is 13 residues long. In nucleotides, the CDR3 is TGTTCCTGGAGCAGGACTAGCGGCTACGAGCAGTACTTC. Protein product: CSWSRTSGYEQYF. Drawing the rest from reference TRBV30 and TRBJ2-7, the complete variable domain is SQTIHQWPATLVQPVGSPLSLECTVEGTSNPNLYWYRQAAGRGLQLLFYSVGIGQISSEVPQNLSASRPQDRQFILSSKKLLLSDSGFYLCSWSRTSGYEQYFGPGTRLTVT.

This clonotype was picked up a small number of times. The chain combines TRBV7-2 with TRBJ2-7; D gene unclear. Germline V lookup: CDR1 SGHTA, CDR2 FQGNSA. The CDR3 totals 14 residues. Deletions cut 0 bases from V and 1 base from J, with 7 bases between. CDR3 nucleotide sequence: TGTGCCAGCAGCTTAGCGGTATGGTCCTACGAGCAGTACTTC. This translates into CASSLAVWSYEQYF.

The sample holds many counts of this clonotype. The rearrangement links TRBV20-1 to TRBJ2-2; 10 positions match TRBD2. The CDR3 has 15 amino acids. V shed 0 bases and J 7 bases; nucleotides not matched to a gene: 5. Per the germline V gene, CDR1 is DFQATT and CDR2 is SNEGSKA (reference sequence). The CDR3 region is CSARDQAGGIGELFF. The CDR3 nucleotides read TGCAGTGCTAGAGATCAAGCGGGAGGGATCGGGGAGCTGTTTTTT.

The gene calls are TRBV20-1 and TRBJ2-5; D might be TRBD1 (6 bases). The CDR3 extends over 12 amino acids. V lost 5 bases and J lost 4, with 11 bases in between. CDR1 is DFQATT and CDR2 is SNEGSKA in the germline V gene (reference sequence). In DNA, the CDR3 is TGCAGTGCTGAGGACAGAGGAGAGACCCAGTACTTC. It yields the protein CSAEDRGETQYF.

This clonotype was found many times. The chain uses TRBV10-2 and TRBJ2-3, with 7 bases that match TRBD2. Unmatched junction bases numbered 2, after V lost 2 bases and J lost 6 bases. Looked up from germline, CDR1 is WSHSY and CDR2 is SAAADI. The CDR3 runs to 13 residues. CDR3 sequence reads: CASSEGRADTQYF. The CDR3 DNA is TGCGCCAGCAGTGAGGGGAGGGCTGATACGCAGTATTTT.

This clonotype has a count of ten or more. The rearrangement joins TRBV15 to TRBJ2-1; 10 bases line up with TRBD2. The J segment lost 8 bases and the V segment lost 1 base, leaving 5 bases of the junction unmatched. The length of the CDR3 is 15 residues. Per the germline V gene, CDR1 is LNHNV and CDR2 is YYDKDF (reference sequence). The CDR3, as DNA: TGTGCCACCAGCAGAGTAGCTAGCGGGAGTCATGAGCAGTTCTTC. Its translation: CATSRVASGSHEQFF.

In its sample, this clonotype was seen many times. The chain carries TRBV7-9 and TRBJ1-6; 7 bases map to TRBD1. Germline trimming cut 2 bases from V and 5 bases from J; bases unmatched to any gene: 3. The CDR3 is 15 amino acids. The germline gives CDR1 SEHNR, CDR2 FQNEAQ (reference sequence). CDR3 sequence (DNA): TGTGCCAGCAGCTTACAGCAGGGGGATAATTCACCCCTCCACTTT. Translation: CASSLQQGDNSPLHF. Combining the CDR3 with reference TRBV7-9 and TRBJ1-6 gives the whole variable domain DTGVSQNPRHKITKRGQNVTFRCDPISEHNRLYWYRQTLGQGPEFLTYFQNEAQLEKSRLLSDRFSAERPKGSFSTLEIQRTEQGDSAMYLCASSLQQGDNSPLHFGNGTRLTVT.

This clonotype was detected many times. The V gene is TRBV6-1, the J gene TRBJ2-3; no clear D. V gave up 10 bases and J gave up 5 bases, with 16 bases separating them. The CDR3 is 13 residues long. Looked up from germline, CDR1 is MNHNS and CDR2 is SASEGT. CDR3 sequence (DNA): TGTGCCACCGTTTCAGCGCCATTAGATACGCAGTATTTT. It is translated as CATVSAPLDTQYF.

In its sample, this clonotype was seen many times. The chain has TRBV6-1 and TRBJ2-3; TRBD2 aligns across 9 bases. Losses at the gene ends were 3 bases for V and 2 bases for J; bases not matched to a gene: 9. The germline V gene encodes CDR1 MNHNS and CDR2 SASEGT. This CDR3 spans 17 amino acids. The CDR3 spells CASSDWLSGGITDTQYF. CDR3 bases: TGTGCCAGCAGTGACTGGTTGAGCGGGGGGATCACAGATACGCAGTATTTT.

The table lists this clonotype with many counts. This rearrangement joins TRBV2 to TRBJ2-4, with 10 bases identical to TRBD1. Trimming cost V 8 bases and J 2 bases; bases outside gene matches: 3. CDR3 length: 14 residues. CDR1 and CDR2 from the germline V gene are SNHLY and FYNNEI. The CDR3 coding sequence is TGTGCCAGCGAGGGACAGGGGACCAAAAACATTCAGTACTTC. Its protein is CASEGQGTKNIQYF.

This clonotype was detected many times. The chain is built from TRBV11-1 and TRBJ2-7, with D unresolved. The CDR3 has 14 residues. V was trimmed by 3 bases and J by 0 bases, leaving 9 bases between them. CDR1 is SGHAT, CDR2 FQDESV, per germline (reference sequence). The CDR3 DNA is TGTGCCAGCAGCTTCGACTCTTTCTCCTACGAGCAGTACTTC. Protein sequence: CASSFDSFSYEQYF.